The 29 T cell receptor beta chains reported below all come from one sample, sequenced in a study of shared clonotypes between healthy human individuals. Generated by immunoSEQ multiplex PCR, the TCRdb table keeps only in-frame clones and is missing some. This sample yields over 2 million clones, of which about 95% are seen a single time; around 0.13% belongs to the top ten. The specimen sequenced was naive CD4+ T cells sorted from blood. Subset noted: CD45RA+ positively selected. Receptors were obtained from a man aged 18 to 29 in good health.

With regard to this clone: Other nucleotide sequences from this sample produce the same CDR3. The chain is built from TRBV28 and TRBJ1-2; weak D call: TRBD1 (6 bases). Germline values: CDR1 MDHEN, CDR2 SYDVKM. Trimming took off 6 bases at V and 2 bases at J, with 10 bases between the two ends. The CDR3 loop spans 13 amino acids. CDR3 coding DNA: TGTGCCAGCAGCCAAACAGGGAACTATGGCTACACCTTC. Amino acids: CASSQTGNYGYTF.

The chain recombines TRBV5-6 with TRBJ2-4; 11 bases agree with TRBD2. Germline V gene lookup returns CDR1 SGHDT and CDR2 YYEEEE. The CDR3 consists of 17 residues. The V and J ends lost 0 bases and 2 bases, in that order; junction bases with no gene match: 4. This chain's CDR3 is CASSLGLAGGTKNIQYF. The CDR3 DNA sequence: TGTGCCAGCAGCTTGGGCCTAGCGGGAGGAACCAAAAACATTCAGTACTTC. Full variable domain (outside the CDR3, taken from reference TRBV5-6 and TRBJ2-4): DAGVTQSPTHLIKTRGQQVTLRCSPKSGHDTVSWYQQALGQGPQFIFQYYEEEERQRGNFPDRFSGHQFPNYSSELNVNALLLGDSALYLCASSLGLAGGTKNIQYFGAGTRLSVL.

On this clone: Other DNA sequences from this sample encode an identical CDR3 as well. This chain uses TRBV5-1 with TRBJ1-1; D gene ambiguous. The germline CDR1 and CDR2 sequences are SGHRS and YFSETQ. Trimming pared 0 bases from V and 0 bases from J, leaving 6 bases between. The CDR3 contains 14 residues. Written as DNA, the CDR3 is TGCGCCAGCAGCTTGGTGGGCCTGAACACTGAAGCTTTCTTT. Its protein is CASSLVGLNTEAFF.

The gene calls are TRBV5-6 and TRBJ1-1; D unclear. Looked up from germline, CDR1 is SGHDT and CDR2 is YYEEEE. V lost 0 bases, J lost 8 bases, and 5 bases lay in between. The CDR3 length is 11 residues. The CDR3 DNA sequence: TGTGCCAGCAGCTTGGCGGCCGAAGCTTTCTTT. The encoded protein is CASSLAAEAFF.

The CDR3 region has the DNA TGTGCCATCAGTGACAGGTACAATGAGCAGTTCTTC. Translation: CAISDRYNEQFF. V usage is TRBV10-3 and J usage is TRBJ2-1; D gene ambiguous. The V and J ends lost 3 bases and 4 bases respectively, with 4 bases between them. The CDR3 has 12 amino acids. Germline V lookup: CDR1 ENHRY, CDR2 SYGVKD.

The J gene is TRBJ2-7, the V gene TRBV28; 7 bases fit TRBD2. V gave up 1 base and J gave up 6 bases; unmatched junction bases: 12. Germline CDR1 is MDHEN and CDR2 is SYDVKM. This CDR3 has 16 amino acids. CDR3 sequence (DNA): TGTGCCAGCAGTTTATCGGCACTAGGGAGGGAAGGCGAGCAGTACTTC. Protein sequence: CASSLSALGREGEQYF.

Worth noting for this clone: The sample carries other DNA sequences with the same CDR3. V usage is TRBV4-1 and J usage is TRBJ2-3, with 7 bases identical to TRBD2. Germline V gives CDR1 MGHRA, CDR2 YSYEKL. CDR3 length: 13 amino acids. The junction had 1 base not matched to a gene; V was cut back by 6 bases and J by 1 base. In DNA, the CDR3 is TGCGCCAGCAGGAGCGGGGGCACAGATACGCAGTATTTT. Translating it yields CASRSGGTDTQYF.

The chain has TRBV5-4 and TRBJ1-2, with D uncertain. V lost 4 bases to trimming and J lost 3 bases, with 16 bases between them. CDR1 SGHNT and CDR2 YYREEE come from the germline V gene (reference sequence). There are 15 residues in the CDR3. The CDR3 DNA follows: TGTGCCAGCAGCCTCAGGACCGGTAACGACTATGGCTACACCTTC. It encodes CASSLRTGNDYGYTF.

V usage is TRBV9 and J usage is TRBJ2-1, with D possibly being TRBD1 (7 bases). The germline V gene has CDR1 SGDLS and CDR2 YYNGEE. The CDR3 totals 14 residues. V lost 0 bases, J lost 7 bases, and 11 bases lay in between. CDR3 in amino acids: CASSVGRGQNEQFF. CDR3 DNA: TGTGCCAGCAGCGTAGGGAGGGGGCAGAATGAGCAGTTCTTC.

The rearrangement uses TRBV4-3 and TRBJ2-2; D is ambiguous. The CDR3 totals 13 residues. Per the germline V gene, CDR1 is LGHNA and CDR2 is YSLEER. V was pared by 0 bases and J by 7 bases, with 6 bases between. In DNA, the CDR3 is TGCGCCAGCAGCCAAGATAGGATCGGGGAGCTGTTTTTT. Protein sequence: CASSQDRIGELFF.

The genes are TRBV30 and TRBJ1-6; TRBD1 might be the D (6 bases). Germline lookup yields CDR1 GTSNPN and CDR2 SVGIG (reference sequence). This CDR3 has 15 residues. V lost 4 bases and J lost 9, with 19 bases in between. CDR3 in DNA: TGTGCCTGGACCCAGGGGACGGCTGGGGGTTCACCCCTCCACTTT. It yields the protein CAWTQGTAGGSPLHF.

Concerning this clone: This sample includes further DNA sequences coding for the same CDR3. The J gene is TRBJ1-6, the V gene TRBV19; D gene uncertain. The CDR3 spans 12 residues. The V and J ends lost 4 bases and 6 bases respectively, with 4 bases between them. Germline V gene data show CDR1 as LNHDA and CDR2 as SQIVND (reference sequence). As DNA, the CDR3 is TGTGCCAGTAGTAGGACTAATTCACCCCTCCACTTT. Translating it yields CASSRTNSPLHF.

This chain joins TRBV6-5 and TRBJ2-1, with D possibly TRBD1 on 6 matching bases. Germline V gene sequence: CDR1 MNHEY, CDR2 SVGAGI. The CDR3 runs 16 residues. The V end was cut by 4 bases, the J end by 7 bases, with 20 bases between. Here the CDR3 DNA reads TGTGCCAGCAGTTCCCGGCCAACAGGGCCGGTAAATGAGCAGTTCTTC. It specifies CASSSRPTGPVNEQFF.

About this clone: Other nucleotide sequences in the sample specify the same CDR3. The gene calls are TRBV14 and TRBJ1-1; maybe TRBD1 (6 bases). This CDR3 spans 13 amino acids. Germline V lookup: CDR1 SGHDN, CDR2 FVKESK. V was pared by 4 bases and J by 1 base, with 7 bases between. The CDR3: CASSRGQNTEAFF. CDR3 coding DNA: TGTGCCAGCAGCCGGGGGCAGAACACTGAAGCTTTCTTT.

The CDR3 region has the DNA TGTGCCAGCAGCCCTATTCAAACCGGGGAGCTGTTTTTT. It specifies CASSPIQTGELFF. The rearrangement joins TRBV11-2 to TRBJ2-2; D ambiguous. Per the germline V gene, CDR1 is SGHAT and CDR2 is FQNNGV. The V end was cut by 5 bases, the J end by 5 bases, with 9 bases between. CDR3 length: 13 amino acids.

This rearrangement joins TRBV6-5 to TRBJ1-4, with 8 bases matching TRBD1. Germline V gene lookup returns CDR1 MNHEY and CDR2 SVGAGI. CDR3 length: 13 amino acids. V lost 6 bases, J lost 8 bases, and 5 bases stayed unmatched. CDR3 residues: CASRQGVGEKLFF. The CDR3 DNA reads as TGTGCCAGCAGACAGGGGGTCGGAGAAAAACTGTTTTTT.

The sample holds one count of this clone. The V gene is TRBV11-3, the J gene TRBJ2-2; 14 bases match TRBD2. V lost 8 bases and J lost 1; bases outside the gene matches: 0. The germline gives CDR1 SGHNT, CDR2 YENEEA. This CDR3 is built from 15 residues. The CDR3 sequence: CASGLAGGNTGELFF. The CDR3, as DNA: TGTGCCAGCGGACTAGCGGGAGGGAACACCGGGGAGCTGTTTTTT. Drawing the rest from reference TRBV11-3 and TRBJ2-2, the complete variable domain is EAGVVQSPRYKIIEKKQPVAFWCNPISGHNTLYWYLQNLGQGPELLIRYENEEAVDDSQLPKDRFSAERLKGVDSTLKIQPAELGDSAVYLCASGLAGGNTGELFFGEGSRLTVL.

For this clone: The same CDR3 is also encoded by other DNA sequences in this sample. The chain links TRBV10-3 to TRBJ2-7, with D tentatively TRBD1 or TRBD2 (7 bases each). Trimming took off 3 bases at V and 0 bases at J, with 12 bases between the two ends. In germline, CDR1 is ENHRY, CDR2 SYGVKD. The CDR3 is 15 residues long. CDR3 sequence (DNA): TGTGCCATCAGTGAAGCGGGACAGAGCTCCTACGAGCAGTACTTC. Amino acids: CAISEAGQSSYEQYF.

This clone was seen only once. The chain joins TRBV5-1 to TRBJ2-1; 7 nucleotides line up with TRBD1. The CDR3 is made up of 14 amino acids. Per germline, CDR1 SGHRS and CDR2 YFSETQ. Trimming removed 7 bases from V and 5 bases from J; junction bases left unmatched: 9. The CDR3 is CASVGGAENNEQFF. In nucleotides, the CDR3 is TGCGCCAGCGTAGGGGGCGCCGAGAACAATGAGCAGTTCTTC.

The chain has TRBV10-2 and TRBJ1-2; D remains unclear. Germline CDR1 reads WSHSY; CDR2 reads SAAADI. The V gene lost 7 bases and the J gene lost 8 bases, with 11 bases spanning the gap. The CDR3 is 11 amino acids. The CDR3 sequence: CASTSSGGYTF. The CDR3 nucleotides read TGCGCCAGCACAAGCTCAGGAGGCTACACCTTC.

The chain uses TRBV30 and TRBJ1-1, with D possibly matching TRBD1 (5 bases). CDR1 is GTSNPN and CDR2 is SVGIG in the germline V gene (reference sequence). This CDR3 spans 10 amino acids. The V end lost 8 bases, the J end lost 7 bases, and 11 bases lay between the germline ends. CDR3 nucleotide sequence: TGTGCCACCCTGGACATTGAAGCTTTCTTT. Protein product: CATLDIEAFF. Full variable domain (outside the CDR3, taken from reference TRBV30 and TRBJ1-1): SQTIHQWPATLVQPVGSPLSLECTVEGTSNPNLYWYRQAAGRGLQLLFYSVGIGQISSEVPQNLSASRPQDRQFILSSKKLLLSDSGFYLCATLDIEAFFGQGTRLTVV.

CDR3 protein: CASSLGQTDTQYF. The CDR3 DNA is TGTGCCAGCAGCTTAGGACAAACAGATACGCAGTATTTT. The chain links TRBV7-6 to TRBJ2-3; D remains unclear. Germline V CDR1 and CDR2: SGHVS, FNYEAQ. Trimming took 1 base from V and 3 from J, leaving 5 bases between them. The CDR3 has 13 residues.

The rearrangement uses TRBV28 and TRBJ1-4; 7 nucleotides agree with TRBD1. Looked up from germline, CDR1 is MDHEN and CDR2 is SYDVKM. The CDR3 loop spans 15 amino acids. V lost 5 bases to trimming and J lost 8 bases; unmatched junction nucleotides: 11. The CDR3 nucleotides are TGTGCCAGCAGTCCGTCAGGGGGTATTTTAGAAAAACTGTTTTTT. This translates into CASSPSGGILEKLFF.

The chain is built from TRBV7-9 and TRBJ2-5, with a possible D match to TRBD1 (6 bases). The germline gives CDR1 SEHNR, CDR2 FQNEAQ (reference sequence). The ends were cut back, 3 bases at V and 1 base at J, with 9 bases in the middle. The CDR3 contains 14 residues. The CDR3 reads CASSFNRVQETQYF. DNA for the CDR3: TGTGCCAGCAGCTTCAACAGGGTCCAAGAGACCCAGTACTTC.

This clone was found many times. The rearrangement uses TRBV5-1 and TRBJ1-2; 8 positions agree with TRBD1. V dropped 4 bases and J dropped 6; count of bases not matched to a gene: 5. The CDR3 covers 13 residues. The germline V gene encodes CDR1 SGHRS and CDR2 YFSETQ. The CDR3 protein is CASSPWTGNGYTF. CDR3 DNA sequence: TGCGCCAGCAGCCCCTGGACAGGGAATGGCTACACCTTC.

The chain links TRBV19 to TRBJ2-6; D unclear. Trimming took off 7 bases at V and 0 bases at J, with 4 bases between the two ends. The CDR3 has 13 residues. Germline V gene data show CDR1 as LNHDA and CDR2 as SQIVND (reference sequence). This chain's CDR3 is CASTVSGANVLTF. CDR3 coding DNA: TGTGCCAGTACGGTCTCTGGGGCCAACGTCCTGACTTTC.

The chain recombines TRBV19 with TRBJ1-3; weak D call: TRBD1 (5 bases). The CDR3 loop spans 17 amino acids. Trimming took 5 bases from V and 2 from J, leaving 19 bases between them. Looked up from germline, CDR1 is LNHDA and CDR2 is SQIVND (reference sequence). CDR3 coding DNA: TGTGCCAGTAGTTCGATCAGGGTCGGCTCAACTGGAAACACCATATATTTT. Translating gives CASSSIRVGSTGNTIYF.

The chain employs TRBV25-1 and TRBJ2-7; 12 nucleotides match TRBD2. The CDR3 covers 15 residues. V was clipped by 4 bases and J by 4 bases; unmatched bases: 5. In germline, CDR1 is MGHDK, CDR2 SYGVNS. The CDR3 nucleotides are TGTGCCAGCAGTGTTCGACTAGCGGGAGAATACGAGCAGTACTTC. As protein: CASSVRLAGEYEQYF.

A word on this clone: The identical CDR3 is also encoded by other nucleotide sequences in the sample. The V gene is TRBV28, the J gene TRBJ2-7; D is unresolved. CDR3 size: 14 residues. Per the germline V gene, CDR1 is MDHEN and CDR2 is SYDVKM. The V gene lost 6 bases and the J gene lost 4 bases, with 16 bases spanning the gap. DNA of the CDR3: TGTGCCAGCAGCACCCCCGGCAGGTCATACGAGCAGTACTTC. Translation: CASSTPGRSYEQYF.